The T cell receptor beta chain under discussion was sequenced for a study of T cells in Graves' hyperthyroidism and ophthalmopathy. The sample holds a few counts of this clonotype. Its antigen is undetermined. A much larger clone differs from this one at a single base, so this may be a read error. RNA transcripts were the template for amplifying TCR beta CDR3 regions. A set of HTBI primers served as the primers for a first-round RT-PCR of the TCR CDR3. MiXCR was run by TCRdb on the multiplex PCR reads, yielding one entry per CDR3 protein. The sample has 350,000 or so distinct CDR3 sequences, roughly a sixth seen once. Germline V gene lookup returns CDR1 SGHRS and CDR2 YFSETQ. The length of the CDR3 is 14 residues. The blood sample dates from first hyperthyroidism diagnosis, preceding any ophthalmopathy symptoms. Overall study findings and caveats: From stable hyperthyroidism, ophthalmopathy was separated by a 13 V-J model. Most thyroid-expanded clonotypes above 0.001 were also found in blood. Ophthalmopathy was model-predicted a median roughly 6.5 months pre-onset.

The chain has TRBV5-1 and TRBJ2-7; weak D call: TRBD2 (5 bases). The clonotype was recovered from a woman aged 25 to 39 with Graves' hyperthyroidism that later progressed to Graves' ophthalmopathy. Sequenced input: blood. CDR3 residues: CASGLAEGGYEQYF. The CDR3 coding sequence is TGCGCCAGCGGCTTGGCAGAGGGTGGCTACGAGCAGTACTTC.